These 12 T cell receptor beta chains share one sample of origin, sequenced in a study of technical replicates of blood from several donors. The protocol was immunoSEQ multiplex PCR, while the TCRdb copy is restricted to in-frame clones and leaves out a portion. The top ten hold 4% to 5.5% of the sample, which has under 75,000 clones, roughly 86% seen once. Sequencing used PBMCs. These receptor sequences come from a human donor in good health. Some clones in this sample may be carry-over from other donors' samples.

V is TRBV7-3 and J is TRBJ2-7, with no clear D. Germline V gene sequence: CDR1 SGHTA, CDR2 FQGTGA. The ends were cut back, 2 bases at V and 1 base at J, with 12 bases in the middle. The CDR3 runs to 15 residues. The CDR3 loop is CASSLGSGPSYEQYF. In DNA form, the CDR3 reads TGTGCCAGCAGCTTAGGTTCCGGTCCGTCCTACGAGCAGTACTTC.

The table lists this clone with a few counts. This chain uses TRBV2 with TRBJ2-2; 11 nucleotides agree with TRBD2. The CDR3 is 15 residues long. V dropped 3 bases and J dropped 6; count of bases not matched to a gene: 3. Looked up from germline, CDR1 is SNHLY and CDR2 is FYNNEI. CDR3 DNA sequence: TGTGCCAGCAGTGACCTAGCGGGAGGACCCGGGGAGCTGTTTTTT. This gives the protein CASSDLAGGPGELFF.

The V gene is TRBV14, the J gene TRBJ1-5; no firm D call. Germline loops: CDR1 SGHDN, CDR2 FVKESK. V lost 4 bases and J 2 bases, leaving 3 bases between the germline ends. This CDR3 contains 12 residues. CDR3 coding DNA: TGTGCCAGCAGCCTAGGCAATCAGCCCCAGCATTTT. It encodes CASSLGNQPQHF.

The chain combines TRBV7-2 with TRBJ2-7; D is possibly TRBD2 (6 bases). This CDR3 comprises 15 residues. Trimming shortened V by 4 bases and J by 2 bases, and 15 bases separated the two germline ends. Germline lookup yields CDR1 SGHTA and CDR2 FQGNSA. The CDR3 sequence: CASSSPGTRTYEQYF. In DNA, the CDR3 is TGTGCCAGCAGCTCGCCGGGGACTCGAACCTACGAGCAGTACTTC.

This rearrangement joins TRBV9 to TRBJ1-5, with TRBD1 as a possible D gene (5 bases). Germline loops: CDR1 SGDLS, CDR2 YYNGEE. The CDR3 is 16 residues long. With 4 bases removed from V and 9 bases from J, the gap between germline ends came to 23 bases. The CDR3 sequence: CASSPRGDPGLGPQHF. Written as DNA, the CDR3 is TGTGCCAGCAGCCCCCGGGGGGACCCAGGATTAGGGCCCCAGCATTTT.

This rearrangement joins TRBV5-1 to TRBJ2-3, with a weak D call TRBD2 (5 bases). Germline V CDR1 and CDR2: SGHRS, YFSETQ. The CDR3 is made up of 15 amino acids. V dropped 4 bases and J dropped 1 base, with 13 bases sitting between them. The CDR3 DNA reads TGCGCCAGCAGCCCGGACTTCTTGGGCACAGATACGCAGTATTTT. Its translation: CASSPDFLGTDTQYF.

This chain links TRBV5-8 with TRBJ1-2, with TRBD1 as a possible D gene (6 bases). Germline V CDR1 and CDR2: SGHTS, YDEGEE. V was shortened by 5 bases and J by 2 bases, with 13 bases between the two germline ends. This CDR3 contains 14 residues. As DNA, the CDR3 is TGTGCCAGCAGGTACCGACAGGAAAACTATGGCTACACCTTC. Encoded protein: CASRYRQENYGYTF.

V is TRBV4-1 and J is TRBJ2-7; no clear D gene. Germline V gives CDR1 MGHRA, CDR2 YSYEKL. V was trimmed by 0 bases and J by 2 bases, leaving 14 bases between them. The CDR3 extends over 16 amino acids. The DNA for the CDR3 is TGCGCCAGCAGCCAAGATTTCCCAGGTCTCACCTACGAGCAGTACTTC. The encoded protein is CASSQDFPGLTYEQYF.

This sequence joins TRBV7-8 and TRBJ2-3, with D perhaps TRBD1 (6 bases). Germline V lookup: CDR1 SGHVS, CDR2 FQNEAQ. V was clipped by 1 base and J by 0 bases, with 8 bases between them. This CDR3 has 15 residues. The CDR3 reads CASSLGQGSTDTQYF. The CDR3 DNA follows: TGTGCCAGCAGCTTAGGGCAGGGGAGCACAGATACGCAGTATTTT. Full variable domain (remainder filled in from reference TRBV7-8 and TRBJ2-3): GAGVSQSPRYKVAKRGQDVALRCDPISGHVSLFWYQQALGQGPEFLTYFQNEAQLDKSGLPSDRFFAERPEGSVSTLKIQRTQQEDSAVYLCASSLGQGSTDTQYFGPGTRLTVL.

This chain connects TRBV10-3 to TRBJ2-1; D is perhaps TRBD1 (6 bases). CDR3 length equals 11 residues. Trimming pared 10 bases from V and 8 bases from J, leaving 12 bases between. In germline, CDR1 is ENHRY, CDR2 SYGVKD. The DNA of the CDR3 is TGTGCCAGCGCAAGGGGGTATGAGCAGTTCTTC. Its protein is CASARGYEQFF.

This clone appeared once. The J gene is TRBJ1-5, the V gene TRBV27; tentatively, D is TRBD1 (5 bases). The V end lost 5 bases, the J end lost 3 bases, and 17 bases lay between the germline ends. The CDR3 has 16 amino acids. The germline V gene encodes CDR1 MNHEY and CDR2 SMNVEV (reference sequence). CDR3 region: CASSLAPGGTNQPQHF. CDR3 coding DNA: TGTGCCAGCAGTCTCGCGCCAGGCGGGACCAATCAGCCCCAGCATTTT.

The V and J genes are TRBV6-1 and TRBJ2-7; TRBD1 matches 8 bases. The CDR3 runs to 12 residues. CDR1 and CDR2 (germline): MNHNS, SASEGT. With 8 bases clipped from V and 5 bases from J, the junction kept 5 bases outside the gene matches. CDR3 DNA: TGTGCCAGCGCCGGGACAGGCCACGAGCAGTACTTC. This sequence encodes CASAGTGHEQYF.